Below, 5 T cell receptor beta chains from the same sample are listed, as sequenced in a study of Graves' ophthalmopathy and Graves' hyperthyroidism. Scientists amplified the TCR beta CDR3 regions from RNA transcripts. Investigators did first-round RT-PCR with HTBI primers, then second-round multiplex PCR. One entry per CDR3 protein results from TCRdb running MiXCR on the multiplex PCR reads. The sample records about 380,000 distinct CDR3 sequences, approximately 15% being singletons. What was sequenced was peripheral blood. Receptor source: a young woman with stable Graves' hyperthyroidism.

This clonotype was observed many times. J is TRBJ1-1 and V is TRBV11-2; D is perhaps TRBD1 (6 bases). The germline V gene encodes CDR1 SGHAT and CDR2 FQNNGV. The V and J ends lost 5 bases and 2 bases respectively, with 18 bases between them. The CDR3 loop spans 16 amino acids. CDR3 amino acids: CASSMPLRTANTEAFF. DNA of the CDR3: TGTGCCAGCAGCATGCCCCTGCGGACAGCAAACACTGAAGCTTTCTTT.

This clonotype was seen at least ten times. This chain joins TRBV27 and TRBJ1-1, with a weak D call TRBD1 (5 bases). Trimming pared 4 bases from V and 4 bases from J, leaving 16 bases between. CDR1 and CDR2 (germline): MNHEY, SMNVEV (reference sequence). The CDR3 contains 15 residues. In nucleotides, the CDR3 is TGTGCCAGCAGTTATTGGGGTGCGGGGGGCACTGAAGCTTTCTTT. The encoded protein is CASSYWGAGGTEAFF.

About this clonotype: At one of its ends the junction is not consistent with the germline gene, which may arise from a read error. V gene TRBV11-2 combines with J gene TRBJ2-5; either TRBD1 or TRBD2 may fit D (6 bases each). CDR3 length: 16 amino acids. Germline V gene sequence: CDR1 SGHAT, CDR2 FQNNGV. The CDR3 loop reads CASSRDLGGSQGTQYF. The CDR3 nucleotides are TGTGCCAGCAGCAGAGACTTAGGGGGGTCTCAAGGGACCCAGTACTTC.

This clonotype occurred many times. The rearrangement uses TRBV20-1 and TRBJ2-4; D not certain. Trimming took off 2 bases at V and 3 bases at J, with 14 bases between the two ends. CDR1 DFQATT and CDR2 SNEGSKA come from the germline V gene (reference sequence). There are 15 residues in the CDR3. CDR3 amino acids: CSARLQSAGKNIQYF. In nucleotides, the CDR3 is TGCAGTGCTAGACTACAGTCCGCTGGCAAAAACATTCAGTACTTC.

This clonotype has at least ten counts. This rearrangement joins TRBV6-2 or TRBV6-3 to TRBJ2-7; 7 nucleotides match TRBD2. V lost 2 bases, J lost 0 bases, and 7 bases stayed unmatched. CDR1 and CDR2 (germline): MNHEY, SVGEGT. The CDR3 spans 16 residues. CDR3 in DNA: TGTGCCAGCAGTTACATGGCTAGCGGATTCTCCTACGAGCAGTACTTC. This sequence encodes CASSYMASGFSYEQYF.